The T cell receptor (beta chain) under discussion was sequenced for a study of T cells in localized non-small cell lung cancer. Using immunoSEQ multiplex PCR, the repertoire was profiled, and TCRdb retains in-frame clones only, with some absent. The table includes about 18,000 clones, about 80% detected once. The CDR3 has 16 residues. Trimming cost V 0 bases and J 0 bases, with 9 bases left between them. Per the germline V gene, CDR1 is SGDLS and CDR2 is YYNGEE. Study-wide results and limits: Sequencing involved a lone tumor region, leaving heterogeneity possible. A denser population of T cells in blood accompanied longer overall survival.

As regards this clone: What it binds is unknown.

V and J are TRBV9 and TRBJ2-2; unclear D gene. This receptor was obtained from a female donor of 60 years or more with stage I lung adenocarcinoma. The sample was peripheral blood, taken before any cancer treatment. The CDR3 DNA follows: TGTGCCAGCAGCGTAGGAGCAGGCCCGAACACCGGGGAGCTGTTTTTT. Its translation is CASSVGAGPNTGELFF.